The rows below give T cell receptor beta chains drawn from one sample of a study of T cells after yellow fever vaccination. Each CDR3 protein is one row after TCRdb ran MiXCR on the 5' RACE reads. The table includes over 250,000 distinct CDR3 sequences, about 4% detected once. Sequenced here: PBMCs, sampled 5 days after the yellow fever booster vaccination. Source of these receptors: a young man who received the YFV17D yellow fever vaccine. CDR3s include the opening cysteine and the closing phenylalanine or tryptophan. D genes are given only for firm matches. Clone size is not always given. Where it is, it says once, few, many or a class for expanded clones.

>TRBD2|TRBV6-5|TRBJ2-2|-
CASSLAGGLNGELFF
TGTGCCAGCAGTTTAGCGGGGGGGCTGAACGGGGAGCTGTTTTTT
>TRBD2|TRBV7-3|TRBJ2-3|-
CASSFRGVVADTQYF
TGTGCCAGCAGCTTTCGGGGGGTGGTTGCAGATACGCAGTATTTT
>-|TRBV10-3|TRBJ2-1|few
CAISESVGGRGIQNEQFF
TGTGCCATCAGTGAGTCTGTGGGTGGCAGGGGTATCCAAAATGAGCAGTTCTTC
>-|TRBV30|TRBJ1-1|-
CASRRGSEAFF
TGTGCCTCCCGTAGGGGGAGCGAAGCTTTCTTT
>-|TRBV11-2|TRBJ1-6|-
CASSLSPFGPLHF
TGTGCCAGCAGCTTAAGCCCCTTCGGACCCCTCCACTTT
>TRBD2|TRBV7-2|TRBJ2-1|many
CASSSWRLAGGNEQFF
TGTGCCAGCAGCTCATGGCGACTAGCGGGGGGCAATGAGCAGTTCTTC
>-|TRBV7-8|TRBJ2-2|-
CASSWGAPNTGELFF
TGTGCCAGCAGCTGGGGGGCCCCGAACACCGGGGAGCTGTTTTTT
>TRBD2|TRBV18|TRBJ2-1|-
CASSPPKTSGGAHHEQFF
TGTGCCAGCTCACCACCCAAGACTAGCGGGGGGGCCCACCATGAGCAGTTCTTC
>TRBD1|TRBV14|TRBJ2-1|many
CASSQRGTGGFNEQFF
TGTGCCAGCAGCCAACGTGGGACAGGGGGCTTCAATGAGCAGTTCTTC
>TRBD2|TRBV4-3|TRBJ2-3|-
CASSQDHSGGGTDTQYF
TGCGCCAGCAGCCAAGATCACAGCGGGGGGGGCACAGATACGCAGTATTTT
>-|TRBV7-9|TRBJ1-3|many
CASSSSTEAVGNTIYF
TGTGCCAGCAGCTCCAGTACGGAAGCTGTAGGAAACACCATATATTTT
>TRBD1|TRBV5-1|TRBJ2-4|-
CASSSGQAGNNIQYF
TGCGCCAGCAGCTCGGGACAGGCAGGGAACAACATTCAGTACTTC
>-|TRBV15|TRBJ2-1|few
CATGVLGDEQFF
TGTGCCACCGGGGTATTAGGGGATGAGCAGTTCTTC
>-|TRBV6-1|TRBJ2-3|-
CASSESPRAQYF
TGTGCCAGCAGTGAATCGCCTAGGGCGCAGTATTTT
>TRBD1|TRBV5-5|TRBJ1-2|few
CASSLPDRGPGYTF
TGTGCCAGCAGTCTCCCGGACAGGGGGCCTGGCTACACCTTC
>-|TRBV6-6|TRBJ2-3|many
CASIPRSLGTDTQYF
TGTGCCAGCATTCCCCGGTCCCTCGGCACAGATACGCAGTATTTT
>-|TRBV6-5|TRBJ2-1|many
CASSGGSSYNEQFF
TGTGCCAGCAGTGGGGGATCCTCCTACAATGAGCAGTTCTTC
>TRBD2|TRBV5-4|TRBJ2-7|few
CASSPGGQFYEQYF
TGTGCCAGCAGCCCGGGGGGGCAGTTCTACGAGCAGTACTTC
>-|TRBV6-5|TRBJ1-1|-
CASRYNRLANTEAFF
TGTGCCAGCAGGTATAATCGCTTAGCGAACACTGAAGCTTTCTTT
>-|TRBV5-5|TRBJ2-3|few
CASFLWTGTDTQYF
TGTGCCAGCTTCCTGTGGACAGGCACAGATACGCAGTATTTT
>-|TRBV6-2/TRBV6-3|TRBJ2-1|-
CASKRDPYNEQFF
TGTGCCAGCAAACGGGACCCCTACAATGAGCAGTTCTTC
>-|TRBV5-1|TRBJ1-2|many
CASSPPSSPYGYTF
TGCGCCAGCAGCCCCCCGAGCAGCCCCTATGGCTACACCTTC
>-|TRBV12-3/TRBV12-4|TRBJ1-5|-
CASSLLVGGSEPQHF
TGTGCCAGCAGTTTATTGGTAGGGGGATCTGAGCCCCAGCATTTT
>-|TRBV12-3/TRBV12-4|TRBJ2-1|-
CASSFRTQGANEQFF
TGTGCCAGCAGTTTTAGAACCCAAGGGGCGAATGAGCAGTTCTTC
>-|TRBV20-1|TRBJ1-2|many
CSARPGVTNGYTF
TGCAGTGCTAGACCAGGGGTGACGAATGGCTACACCTTC
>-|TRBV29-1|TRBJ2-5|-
CSVDMVQGIETQYF
TGCAGCGTTGATATGGTTCAGGGTATAGAGACCCAGTACTTC
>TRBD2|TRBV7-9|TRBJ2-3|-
CSVGGGGDVGTDTQYF
TGTTCGGTGGGAGGCGGGGGAGACGTCGGTACAGATACGCAGTATTTT
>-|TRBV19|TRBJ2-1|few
CASSIDPVPYNEQFF
TGTGCCAGTAGTATAGATCCCGTCCCCTACAATGAGCAGTTCTTC
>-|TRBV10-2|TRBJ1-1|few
CASSGGILAEAFF
TGCGCCAGCAGTGGCGGGATTCTGGCTGAAGCTTTCTTT
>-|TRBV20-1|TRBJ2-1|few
CSSVTPDYNEQFF
TGCAGTTCTGTAACACCCGACTACAATGAGCAGTTCTTC
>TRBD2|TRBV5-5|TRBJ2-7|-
CASSLSRGGRTYEQYF
TGTGCCAGCAGCTTGTCGCGGGGGGGCAGGACCTACGAGCAGTACTTC
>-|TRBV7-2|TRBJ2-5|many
CASSLTLWETQYF
TGTGCCAGCAGCTTAACCCTTTGGGAGACCCAGTACTTC
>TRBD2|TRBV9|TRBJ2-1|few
CASSGTSGEQGLDEQFF
TGTGCCAGCAGCGGGACTAGCGGGGAACAAGGCCTTGATGAGCAGTTCTTC
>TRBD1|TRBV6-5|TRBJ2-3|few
CASTSGQETDTQYF
TGTGCCAGCACCTCGGGACAGGAGACAGATACGCAGTATTTT
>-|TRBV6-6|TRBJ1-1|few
CASSYWEVGAEAFF
TGTGCCAGCAGTTACTGGGAGGTAGGCGCTGAAGCTTTCTTT
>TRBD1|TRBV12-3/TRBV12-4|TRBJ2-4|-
CASSLADRGRNF
TGTGCCAGCAGTTTAGCGGACAGGGGGCGTAACTTC
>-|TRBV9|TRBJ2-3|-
CASSVDGDWISTSTDTQYF
TGTGCCAGCAGCGTAGATGGGGACTGGATCTCGACTAGCACAGATACGCAGTATTTT